This T cell receptor beta chain was captured in a study of lymphopenia after photon versus proton radiotherapy. Regarding the study as a whole: Relative stability marked proton patients; photon patients lost diversity and naive cells. In patients who died, overall survival fell as post-nadir TCR diversity dropped more. After the lymphocyte nadir, photon-treated repertoires showed oligoclonal expansion, especially of CD8+ Temra cells.

V lost 2 bases and J lost 2, with 18 bases in between. In germline, CDR1 is ENHRY, CDR2 SYGVKD. The CDR3 consists of 17 residues. About this clone itself: Its antigen is unidentified.

Sequencing was performed with immunoSEQ multiplex PCR; in TCRdb, only in-frame clones are kept and a portion is missing. The sample records thousands of clones, about 87% being singletons. The sequence was obtained from a man aged 80 or over with cholangiocarcinoma. Sample: peripheral blood, taken from a patient treated with photon-based radiotherapy. This chain links TRBV10-3 with TRBJ1-1; D perhaps matches TRBD1 (6 bases). The CDR3 loop reads CAISEAQAGGGNTEAFF. Written as DNA, the CDR3 is TGTGCCATCAGTGAGGCCCAGGCCGGGGGCGGTAACACTGAAGCTTTCTTT.